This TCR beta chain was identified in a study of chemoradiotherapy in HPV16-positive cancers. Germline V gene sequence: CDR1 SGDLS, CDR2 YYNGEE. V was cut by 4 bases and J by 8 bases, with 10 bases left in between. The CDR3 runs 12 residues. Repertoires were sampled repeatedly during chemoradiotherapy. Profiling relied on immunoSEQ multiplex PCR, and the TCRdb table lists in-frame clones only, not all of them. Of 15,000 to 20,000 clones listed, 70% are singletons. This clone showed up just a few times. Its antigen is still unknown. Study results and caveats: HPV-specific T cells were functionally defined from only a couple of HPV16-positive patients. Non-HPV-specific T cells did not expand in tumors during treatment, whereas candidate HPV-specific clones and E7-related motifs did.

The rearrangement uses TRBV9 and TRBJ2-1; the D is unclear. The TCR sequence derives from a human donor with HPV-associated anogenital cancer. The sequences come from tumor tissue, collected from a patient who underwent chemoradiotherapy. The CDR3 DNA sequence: TGTGCCAGCAGCCCTCCCGCCCATGAGCAGTTCTTC. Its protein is CASSPPAHEQFF.